The present T cell receptor beta chain was sequenced within a study of breast tumors, draining lymph nodes, adjacent tissues. This clonotype was seen at least ten times. No antigen is known for it. TCRdb recomputed calls from the multiplex PCR reads with MiXCR, one row per CDR3 protein. The sample carries some 130,000 distinct CDR3 sequences, approximately 20% recorded once. Axillary draining lymph nodes of breast cancer patients supplied the node samples. CDR3 size: 14 residues. V was trimmed by 6 bases and J by 2 bases, leaving 13 bases between them. The germline V gene encodes CDR1 SQVTM and CDR2 ANQGSEA. Study-wide results and caveats: Data fit most tumor T cells coming from lymph node, expanding in tumor. Data only fit, rather than demonstrated, lymph node origin of most tumor T cells. Tumor TCR diversity was below lymph nodes but above nontumor tissue. Luminal-like breast cancer showed significantly higher tumor–nontumor repertoire similarity than basal-like.

Source material: axillary lymph node tissue. V is TRBV29-1 and J is TRBJ2-2; D gene unclear. The clonotype was recovered from a female donor with breast cancer. Some clones in this sample may be carry-over from other donors' samples. The CDR3 coding sequence is TGCAGCGTCGGTACCCAACTTAACACCGGGGAGCTGTTTTTT. Protein product: CSVGTQLNTGELFF.